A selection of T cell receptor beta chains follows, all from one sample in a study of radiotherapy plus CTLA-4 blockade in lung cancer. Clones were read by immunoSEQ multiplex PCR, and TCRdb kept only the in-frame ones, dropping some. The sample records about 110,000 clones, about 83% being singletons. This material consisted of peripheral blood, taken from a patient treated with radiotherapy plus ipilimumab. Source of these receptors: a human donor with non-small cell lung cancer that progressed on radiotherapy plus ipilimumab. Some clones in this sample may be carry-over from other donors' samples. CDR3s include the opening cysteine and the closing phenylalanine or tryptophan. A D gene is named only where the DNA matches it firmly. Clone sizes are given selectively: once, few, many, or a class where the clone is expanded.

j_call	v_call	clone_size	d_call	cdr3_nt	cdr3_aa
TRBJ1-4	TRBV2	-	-	TGTGCCAGCAGTGGGGAGACTGGGGTGCATGAAAAACTGTTTTTT	CASSGETGVHEKLFF
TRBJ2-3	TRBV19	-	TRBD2	TGTGCCAGTAGTATGAGCGGGGCGACAGATACGCAGTATTTT	CASSMSGATDTQYF
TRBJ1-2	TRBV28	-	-	TGTGCCAGCAGTTCGGACCCTCAAGAGGGCTATGGCTACACCTTC	CASSSDPQEGYGYTF
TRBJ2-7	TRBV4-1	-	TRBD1	TGCGCCAGCAGCCAAGGGGGGACAGGTCCTACCTACGAGCAGTACTTC	CASSQGGTGPTYEQYF
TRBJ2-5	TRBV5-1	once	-	TGCGCCAGCAGTGAGGGCTCGGTCGAGACCCAGTACTTC	CASSEGSVETQYF
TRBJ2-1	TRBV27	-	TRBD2	TGTGCCAGCAGTCCTCTAGCGGGGGGGCCCCATGAGCAGTTCTTC	CASSPLAGGPHEQFF
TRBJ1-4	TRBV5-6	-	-	TGTGCCAGCAGCTTGGGTCTATTTCGGGGAACTAATGAAAAACTGTTTTTT	CASSLGLFRGTNEKLFF
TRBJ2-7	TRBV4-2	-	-	TGTGCCAGCAGCCAAGCGGGGGCCGAATACGAGCAGTACTTC	CASSQAGAEYEQYF
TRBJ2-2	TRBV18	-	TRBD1	TGTGCCAGCTCAACTACGGGACAGGCGGAGCTGTTTTTT	CASSTTGQAELFF
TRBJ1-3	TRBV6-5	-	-	TGTGCCAGCAGTTACTCGAGGGCAGGGCCTGGAAACACCATATATTTT	CASSYSRAGPGNTIYF
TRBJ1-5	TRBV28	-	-	TGTGCCAGCAGTTTACCGAAATTACAGCCCCAGCATTTT	CASSLPKLQPQHF
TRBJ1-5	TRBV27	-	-	TGTGCCAGCAACCCCTCGGGAGGCAATCAGCCCCAGCATTTT	CASNPSGGNQPQHF
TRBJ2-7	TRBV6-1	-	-	TGTGCCAGCACCAGAACGGCCCTGGGGGGATACGAGCAGTACTTC	CASTRTALGGYEQYF
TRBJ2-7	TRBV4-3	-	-	TGCGCCAGCAGCCAAGATTTTGGGCACCTCGAGCAGTACTTC	CASSQDFGHLEQYF
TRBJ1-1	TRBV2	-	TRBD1	TGTGCCAGCAGCCGGGACAGGTATTCGGGTGAAGCTTTCTTT	CASSRDRYSGEAFF
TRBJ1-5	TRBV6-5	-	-	TGTGCCAGCAGTTACGGCAGGGGACTCAATCAGCCCCAGCATTTT	CASSYGRGLNQPQHF
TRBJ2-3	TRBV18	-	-	TGTGCCAGCTCGCCGCCCAGGGGAGGGCGGTATTTT	CASSPPRGGRYF
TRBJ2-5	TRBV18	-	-	TGTGCCAGCTCACCCCTCGGAAGGGAGGAGACCCAGTACTTC	CASSPLGREETQYF
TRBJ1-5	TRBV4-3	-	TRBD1	TGCGCCAGCAGCCAAGATGCGACAGGGGGTCCGCCCCAGCATTTT	CASSQDATGGPPQHF
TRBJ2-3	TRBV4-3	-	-	TGCGCCAGCAGCCAAATAAGGGGGGCAGATACGCAGTATTTT	CASSQIRGADTQYF
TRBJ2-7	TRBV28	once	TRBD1	TGTGCCAGCAGTAGCCGGACAGGATCCTACGAGCAGTACTTC	CASSSRTGSYEQYF
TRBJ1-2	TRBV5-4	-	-	TGTGCCAGCAGCTTGCCGGCAGAATATGGCTACACCTTC	CASSLPAEYGYTF
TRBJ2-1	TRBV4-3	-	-	TGCGCCAGCAGCCAAGATGGAAGGGGCCAATCCTACAATGAGCAGTTCTTC	CASSQDGRGQSYNEQFF
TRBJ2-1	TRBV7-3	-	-	TGTGCCAGCAGCTTAAGCGGGGATTACAATGAGCAGTTCTTC	CASSLSGDYNEQFF
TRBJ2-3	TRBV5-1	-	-	TGCGCCAGCAGCAACGGGACTCTTACAGATACGCAGTATTTT	CASSNGTLTDTQYF
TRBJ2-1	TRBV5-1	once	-	TGCGCCAGCAGCTTGGTACAGATTAATGAGCAGTTCTTC	CASSLVQINEQFF
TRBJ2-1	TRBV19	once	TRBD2	TGTGCCAGTAGTAGCCTAGCGGGGGGATCCTACAATGAGCAGTTCTTC	CASSSLAGGSYNEQFF
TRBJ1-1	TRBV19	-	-	TGTGCCAGTAGGGACAAAGTAACTGAAGCTTTCTTT	CASRDKVTEAFF